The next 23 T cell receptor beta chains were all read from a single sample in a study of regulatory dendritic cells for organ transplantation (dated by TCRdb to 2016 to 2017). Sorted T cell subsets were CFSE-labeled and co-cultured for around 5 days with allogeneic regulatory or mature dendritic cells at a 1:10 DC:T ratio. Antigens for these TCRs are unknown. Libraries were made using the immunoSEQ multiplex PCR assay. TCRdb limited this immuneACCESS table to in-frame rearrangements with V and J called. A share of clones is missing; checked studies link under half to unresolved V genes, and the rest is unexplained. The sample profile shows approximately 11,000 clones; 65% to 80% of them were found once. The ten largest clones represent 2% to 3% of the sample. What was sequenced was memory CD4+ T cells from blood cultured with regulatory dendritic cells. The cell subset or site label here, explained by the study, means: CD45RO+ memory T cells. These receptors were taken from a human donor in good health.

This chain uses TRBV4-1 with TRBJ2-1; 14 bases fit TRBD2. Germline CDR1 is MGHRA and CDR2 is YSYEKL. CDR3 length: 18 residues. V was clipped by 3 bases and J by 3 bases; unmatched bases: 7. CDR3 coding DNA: TGCGCCAGCAGCCATCCTAGACTAGCGGGGGGGAACTACAATGAGCAGTTCTTC. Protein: CASSHPRLAGGNYNEQFF.

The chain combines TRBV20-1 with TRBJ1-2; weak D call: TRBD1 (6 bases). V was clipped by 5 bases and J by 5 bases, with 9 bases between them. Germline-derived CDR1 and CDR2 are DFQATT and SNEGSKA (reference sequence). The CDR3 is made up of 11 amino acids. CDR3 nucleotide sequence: TGCAGTGCTCAACAGGGTTATGGCTACACCTTC. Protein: CSAQQGYGYTF.

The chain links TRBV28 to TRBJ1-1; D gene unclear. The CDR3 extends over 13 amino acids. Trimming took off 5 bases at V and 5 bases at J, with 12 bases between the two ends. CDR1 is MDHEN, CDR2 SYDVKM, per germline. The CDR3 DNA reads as TGTGCCAGCAGTAAGTGGGGAGGGACTGAAGCTTTCTTT. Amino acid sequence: CASSKWGGTEAFF.

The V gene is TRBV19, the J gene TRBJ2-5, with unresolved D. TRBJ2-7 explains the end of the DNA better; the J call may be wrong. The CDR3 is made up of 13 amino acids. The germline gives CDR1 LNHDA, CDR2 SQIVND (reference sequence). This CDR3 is CASSTQTLGEQYF. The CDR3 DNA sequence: TGTGCCAGTAGTACTCAGACATTAGGCGAGCAGTACTTC.

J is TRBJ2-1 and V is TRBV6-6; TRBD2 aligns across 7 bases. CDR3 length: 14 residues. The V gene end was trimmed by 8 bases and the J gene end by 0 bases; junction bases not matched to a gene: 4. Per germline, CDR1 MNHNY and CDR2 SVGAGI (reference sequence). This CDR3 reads CASLRGDSYNEQFF. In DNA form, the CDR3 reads TGTGCCAGCCTTCGGGGGGACTCCTACAATGAGCAGTTCTTC.

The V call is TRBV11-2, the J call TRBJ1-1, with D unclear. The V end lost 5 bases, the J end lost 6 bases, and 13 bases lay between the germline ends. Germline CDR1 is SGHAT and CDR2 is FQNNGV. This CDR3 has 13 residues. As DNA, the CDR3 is TGTGCCAGCAGCCCCCACCTGGCCCCTGAAGCTTTCTTT. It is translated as CASSPHLAPEAFF.

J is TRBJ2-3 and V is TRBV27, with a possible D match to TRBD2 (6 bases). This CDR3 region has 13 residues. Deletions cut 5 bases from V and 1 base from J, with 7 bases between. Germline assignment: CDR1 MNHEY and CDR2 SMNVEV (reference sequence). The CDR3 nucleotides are TGTGCCAGCAGTCGACTAGGCACAGATACGCAGTATTTT. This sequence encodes CASSRLGTDTQYF.

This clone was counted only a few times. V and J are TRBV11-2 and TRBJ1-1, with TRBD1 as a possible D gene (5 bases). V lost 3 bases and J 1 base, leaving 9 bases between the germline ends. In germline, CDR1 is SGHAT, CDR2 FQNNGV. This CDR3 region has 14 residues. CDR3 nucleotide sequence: TGTGCCAGCAGCTTTCGGCAGGGGAACACTGAAGCTTTCTTT. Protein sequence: CASSFRQGNTEAFF.

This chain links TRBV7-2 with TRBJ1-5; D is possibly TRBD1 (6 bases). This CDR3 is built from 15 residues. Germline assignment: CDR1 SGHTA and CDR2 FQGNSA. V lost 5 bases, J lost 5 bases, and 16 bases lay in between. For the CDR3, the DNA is TGTGCCAGCAGCGAAGATGCAGGGGATTATCAGCCCCAGCATTTT. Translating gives CASSEDAGDYQPQHF.

CDR3 nucleotide sequence: TGTGCCAGCAGTGAATTGGTGGGGGCCAGCACAGATACGCAGTATTTT. Translating it yields CASSELVGASTDTQYF. This rearrangement joins TRBV25-1 to TRBJ2-3; D perhaps matches TRBD1 (6 bases). Germline CDR1 is MGHDK and CDR2 is SYGVNS. V lost 1 base and J lost 0, with 11 bases in between. The CDR3 loop spans 16 amino acids.

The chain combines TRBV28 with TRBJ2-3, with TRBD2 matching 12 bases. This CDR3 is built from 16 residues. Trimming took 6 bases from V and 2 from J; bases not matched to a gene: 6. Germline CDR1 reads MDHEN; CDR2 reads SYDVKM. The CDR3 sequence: CASSRGLAGFTDTQYF. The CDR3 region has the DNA TGTGCCAGCAGCCGCGGACTAGCGGGGTTCACAGATACGCAGTATTTT. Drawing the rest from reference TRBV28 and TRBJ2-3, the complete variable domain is DVKVTQSSRYLVKRTGEKVFLECVQDMDHENMFWYRQDPGLGLRLIYFSYDVKMKEKGDIPEGYSVSREKKERFSLILESASTNQTSMYLCASSRGLAGFTDTQYFGPGTRLTVL.

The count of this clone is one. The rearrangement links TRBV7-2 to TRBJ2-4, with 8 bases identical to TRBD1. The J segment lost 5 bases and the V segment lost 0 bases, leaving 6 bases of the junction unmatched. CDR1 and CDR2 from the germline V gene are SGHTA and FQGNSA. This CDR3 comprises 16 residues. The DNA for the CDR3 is TGTGCCAGCAGCTTAGCAGGACAGGGTGGCCAAAACATTCAGTACTTC. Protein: CASSLAGQGGQNIQYF.

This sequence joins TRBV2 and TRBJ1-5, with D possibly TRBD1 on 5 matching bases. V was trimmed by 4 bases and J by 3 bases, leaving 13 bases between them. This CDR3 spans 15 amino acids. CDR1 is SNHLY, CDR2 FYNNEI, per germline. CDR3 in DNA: TGTGCCAGCAGTGTCCAGGGTTCTGCCAATCAGCCCCAGCATTTT. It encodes CASSVQGSANQPQHF.

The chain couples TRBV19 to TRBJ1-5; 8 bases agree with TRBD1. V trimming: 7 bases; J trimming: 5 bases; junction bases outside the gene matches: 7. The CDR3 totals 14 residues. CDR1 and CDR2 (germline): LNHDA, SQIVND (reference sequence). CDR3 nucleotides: TGTGCCAGTACCAGTGACAGGGGAGATCAGCCCCAGCATTTT. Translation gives CASTSDRGDQPQHF.

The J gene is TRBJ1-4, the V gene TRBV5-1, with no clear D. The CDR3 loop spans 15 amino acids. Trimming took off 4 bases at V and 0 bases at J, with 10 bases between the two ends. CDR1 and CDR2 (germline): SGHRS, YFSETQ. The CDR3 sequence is CASSLLEPTNEKLFF. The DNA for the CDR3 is TGCGCCAGCAGCCTTTTGGAGCCAACTAATGAAAAACTGTTTTTT.

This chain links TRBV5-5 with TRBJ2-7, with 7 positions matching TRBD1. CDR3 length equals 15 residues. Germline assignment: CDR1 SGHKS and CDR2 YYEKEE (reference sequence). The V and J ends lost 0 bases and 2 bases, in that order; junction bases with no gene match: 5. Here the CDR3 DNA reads TGTGCCAGCAGCTTGGCCGGGACAGTAGCCTACGAGCAGTACTTC. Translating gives CASSLAGTVAYEQYF.

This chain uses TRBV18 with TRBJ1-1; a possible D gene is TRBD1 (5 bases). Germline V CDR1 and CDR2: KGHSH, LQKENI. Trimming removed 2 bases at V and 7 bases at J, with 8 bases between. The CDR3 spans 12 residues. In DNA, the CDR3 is TGTGCCAGCTCACCAATCCAGGGTGAAGCTTTCTTT. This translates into CASSPIQGEAFF.

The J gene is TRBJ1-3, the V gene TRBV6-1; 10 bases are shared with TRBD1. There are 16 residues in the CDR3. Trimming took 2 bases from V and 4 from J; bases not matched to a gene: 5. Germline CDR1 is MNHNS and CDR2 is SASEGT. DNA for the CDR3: TGTGCCAGCAGTGAAAGGGGACAGGGGAGAGGAAACACCATATATTTT. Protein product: CASSERGQGRGNTIYF.

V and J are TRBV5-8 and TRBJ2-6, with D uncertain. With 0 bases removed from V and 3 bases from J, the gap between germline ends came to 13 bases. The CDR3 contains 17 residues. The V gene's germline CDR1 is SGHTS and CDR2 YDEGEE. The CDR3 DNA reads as TGTGCCAGCAGCTTGGTTTCTGGAACGGGTGGGGCCAACGTCCTGACTTTC. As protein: CASSLVSGTGGANVLTF.

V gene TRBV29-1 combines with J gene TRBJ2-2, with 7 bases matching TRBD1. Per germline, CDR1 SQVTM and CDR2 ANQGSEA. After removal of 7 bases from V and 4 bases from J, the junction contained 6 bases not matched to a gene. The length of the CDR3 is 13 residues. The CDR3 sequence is CSGTGTATGELFF. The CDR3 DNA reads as TGCAGCGGTACCGGGACAGCCACCGGGGAGCTGTTTTTT.

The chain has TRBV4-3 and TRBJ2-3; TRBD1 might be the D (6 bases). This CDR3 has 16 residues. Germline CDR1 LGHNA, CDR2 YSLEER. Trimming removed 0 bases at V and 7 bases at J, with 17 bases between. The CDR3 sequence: CASSQDGAGQLNTQYF. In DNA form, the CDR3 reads TGCGCCAGCAGCCAAGATGGTGCCGGACAGCTAAATACGCAGTATTTT.

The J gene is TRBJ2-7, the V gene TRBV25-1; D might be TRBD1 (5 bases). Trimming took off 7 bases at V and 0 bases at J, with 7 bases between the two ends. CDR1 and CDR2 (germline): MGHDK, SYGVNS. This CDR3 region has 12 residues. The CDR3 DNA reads TGTGCCAGCATAGACAGCTCCTACGAGCAGTACTTC. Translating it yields CASIDSSYEQYF.

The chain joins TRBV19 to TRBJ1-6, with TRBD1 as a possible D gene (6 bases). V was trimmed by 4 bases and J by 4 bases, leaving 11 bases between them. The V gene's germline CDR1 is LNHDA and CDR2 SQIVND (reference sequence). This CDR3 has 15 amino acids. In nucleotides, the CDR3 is TGTGCCAGTAGTACTGGGACACCTTATAATTCACCCCTCCACTTT. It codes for CASSTGTPYNSPLHF.